This T cell receptor beta chain was recorded in a study of blood T cell repertoires in COVID-19. On the study more broadly: The study drew acute and convalescent COVID-19 samples from the United States, Italy and Spain. The cDNA or gDNA used as material had been derived from T cells, B-cell-depleted T cells, or PBMCs.

The table lists this clone with a count of one. Produced via immunoSEQ multiplex PCR; TCRdb's table is partial and in-frame only. The sample includes about 250,000 clones, roughly nine tenths seen only once; the top ten take roughly 3%. Trimming took 2 bases from V and 0 from J, leaving 15 bases between them. The CDR3 has 17 amino acids. The germline CDR1 and CDR2 sequences are MDHEN and SYDVKM. The origin of this receptor is a man between 18 and 29 years old with active or convalescent COVID-19. This chain uses TRBV28 with TRBJ2-3, with D maybe TRBD1 (6 bases). Specimen: peripheral blood. In DNA, the CDR3 is TGTGCCAGCAGTTTAATATCGGGACAAAGTAGCACAGATACGCAGTATTTT. Protein sequence: CASSLISGQSSTDTQYF.